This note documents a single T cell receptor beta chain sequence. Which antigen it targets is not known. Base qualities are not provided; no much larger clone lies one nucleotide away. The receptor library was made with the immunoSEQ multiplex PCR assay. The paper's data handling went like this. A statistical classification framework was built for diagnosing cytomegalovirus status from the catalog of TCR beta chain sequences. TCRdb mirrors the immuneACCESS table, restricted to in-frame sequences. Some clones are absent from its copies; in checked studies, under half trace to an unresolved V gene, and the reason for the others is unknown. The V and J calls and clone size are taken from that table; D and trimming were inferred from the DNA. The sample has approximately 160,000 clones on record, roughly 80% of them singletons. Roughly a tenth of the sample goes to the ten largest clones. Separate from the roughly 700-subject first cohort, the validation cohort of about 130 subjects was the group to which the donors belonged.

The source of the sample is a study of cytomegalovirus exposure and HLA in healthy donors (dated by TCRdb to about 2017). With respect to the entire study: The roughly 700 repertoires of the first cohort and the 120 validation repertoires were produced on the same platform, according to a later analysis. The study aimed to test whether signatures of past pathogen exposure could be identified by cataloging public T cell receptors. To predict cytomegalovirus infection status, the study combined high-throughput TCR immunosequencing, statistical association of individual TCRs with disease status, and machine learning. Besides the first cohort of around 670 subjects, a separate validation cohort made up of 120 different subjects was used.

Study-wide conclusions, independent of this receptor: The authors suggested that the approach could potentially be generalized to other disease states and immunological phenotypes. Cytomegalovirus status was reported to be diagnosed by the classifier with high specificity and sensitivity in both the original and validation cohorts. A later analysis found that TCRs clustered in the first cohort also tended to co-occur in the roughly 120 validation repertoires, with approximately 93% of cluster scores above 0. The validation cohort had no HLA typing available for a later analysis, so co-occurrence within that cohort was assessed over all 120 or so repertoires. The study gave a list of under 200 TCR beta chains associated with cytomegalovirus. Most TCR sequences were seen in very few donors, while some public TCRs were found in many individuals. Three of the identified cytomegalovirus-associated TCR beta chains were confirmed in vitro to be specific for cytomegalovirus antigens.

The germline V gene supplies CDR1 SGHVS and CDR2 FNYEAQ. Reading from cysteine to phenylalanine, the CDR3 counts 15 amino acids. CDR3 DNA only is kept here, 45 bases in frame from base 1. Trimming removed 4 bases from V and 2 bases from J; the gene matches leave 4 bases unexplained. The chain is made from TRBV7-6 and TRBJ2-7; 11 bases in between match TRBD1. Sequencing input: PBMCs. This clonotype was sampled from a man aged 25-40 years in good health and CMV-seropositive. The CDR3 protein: CASSSGTGGAYEQYF. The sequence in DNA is TGTGCCAGCAGCTCCGGGACAGGGGGAGCCTACGAGCAGTACTTC. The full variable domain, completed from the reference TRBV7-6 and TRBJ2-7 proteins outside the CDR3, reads GAGVSQSPRYKVTKRGQDVALRCDPISGHVSLYWYRQALGQGPEFLTYFNYEAQQDKSGLPNDRFSAERPEGSISTLTIQRTEQRDSAMYRCASSSGTGGAYEQYFGPGTRLTVT.